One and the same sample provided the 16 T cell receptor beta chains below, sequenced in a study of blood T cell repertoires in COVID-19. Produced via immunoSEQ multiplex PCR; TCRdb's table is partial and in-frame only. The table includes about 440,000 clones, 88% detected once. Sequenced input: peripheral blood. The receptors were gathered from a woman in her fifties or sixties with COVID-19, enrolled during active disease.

The chain's CDR3 is CASSFGQGTYEQYF. CDR3 DNA: TGCGCCAGCAGCTTTGGACAGGGAACCTACGAGCAGTACTTC. The rearrangement uses TRBV5-1 and TRBJ2-7; 8 bases agree with TRBD1. V shed 2 bases and J 2 bases; nucleotides not matched to a gene: 3. The CDR3 sequence is 14 residues long. Germline CDR1 reads SGHRS; CDR2 reads YFSETQ.

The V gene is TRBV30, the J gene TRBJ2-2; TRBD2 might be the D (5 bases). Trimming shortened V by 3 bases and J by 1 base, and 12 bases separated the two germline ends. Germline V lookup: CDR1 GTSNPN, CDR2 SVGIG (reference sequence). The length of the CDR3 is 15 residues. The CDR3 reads CAWSPRGENTGELFF. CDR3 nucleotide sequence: TGTGCCTGGAGCCCCCGGGGAGAGAACACCGGGGAGCTGTTTTTT.

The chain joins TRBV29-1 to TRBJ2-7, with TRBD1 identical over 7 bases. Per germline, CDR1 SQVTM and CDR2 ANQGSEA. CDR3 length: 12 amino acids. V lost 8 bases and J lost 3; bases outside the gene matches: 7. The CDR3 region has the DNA TGCAGCCGGCGGGCAGGGGGCTACGAGCAGTACTTC. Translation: CSRRAGGYEQYF.

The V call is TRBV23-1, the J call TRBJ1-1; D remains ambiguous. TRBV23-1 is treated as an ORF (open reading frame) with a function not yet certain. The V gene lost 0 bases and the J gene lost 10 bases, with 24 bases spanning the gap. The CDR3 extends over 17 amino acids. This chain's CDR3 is CASSQSLYIFSREGAFF. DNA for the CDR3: TGCGCCAGCAGTCAATCTCTATATATTTTCTCAAGGGAGGGAGCTTTCTTT.

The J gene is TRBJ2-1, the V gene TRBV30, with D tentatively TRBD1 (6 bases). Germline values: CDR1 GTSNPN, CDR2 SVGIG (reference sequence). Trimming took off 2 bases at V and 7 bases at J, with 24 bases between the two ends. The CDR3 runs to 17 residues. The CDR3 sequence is CAWSSYPNRVGRNEQFF. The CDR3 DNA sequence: TGTGCCTGGAGTTCCTACCCCAACAGGGTGGGGCGGAATGAGCAGTTCTTC.

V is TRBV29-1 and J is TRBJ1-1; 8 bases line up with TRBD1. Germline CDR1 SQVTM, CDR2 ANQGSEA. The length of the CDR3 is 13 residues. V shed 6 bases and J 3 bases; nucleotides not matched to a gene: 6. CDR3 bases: TGCAGCGTAGAACAGGGGGGACACACTGAAGCTTTCTTT. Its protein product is CSVEQGGHTEAFF.

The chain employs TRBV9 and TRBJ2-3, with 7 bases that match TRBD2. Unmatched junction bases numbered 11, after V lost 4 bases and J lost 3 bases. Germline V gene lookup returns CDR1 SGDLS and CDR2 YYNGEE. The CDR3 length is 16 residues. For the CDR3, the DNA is TGTGCCAGCAGCCCAAGGGTCAGTAGCGGGACAGATACGCAGTATTTT. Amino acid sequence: CASSPRVSSGTDTQYF.

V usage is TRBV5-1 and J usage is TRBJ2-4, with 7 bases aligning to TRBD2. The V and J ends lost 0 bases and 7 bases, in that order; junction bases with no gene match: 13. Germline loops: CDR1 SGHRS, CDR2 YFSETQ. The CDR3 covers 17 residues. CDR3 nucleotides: TGCGCCAGCAGCTTGGATATAACGGGGGGTACTTTGAACATTCAGTACTTC. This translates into CASSLDITGGTLNIQYF. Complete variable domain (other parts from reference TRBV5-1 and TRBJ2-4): KAGVTQTPRYLIKTRGQQVTLSCSPISGHRSVSWYQQTPGQGLQFLFEYFSETQRNKGNFPGRFSGRQFSNSRSEMNVSTLELGDSALYLCASSLDITGGTLNIQYFGAGTRLSVL.

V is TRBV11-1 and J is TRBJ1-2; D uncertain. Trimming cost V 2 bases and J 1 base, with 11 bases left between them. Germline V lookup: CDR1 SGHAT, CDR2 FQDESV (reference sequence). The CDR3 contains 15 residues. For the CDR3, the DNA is TGTGCCAGCAGCTTAACGGTCGGGAATAACTATGGCTACACCTTC. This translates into CASSLTVGNNYGYTF.

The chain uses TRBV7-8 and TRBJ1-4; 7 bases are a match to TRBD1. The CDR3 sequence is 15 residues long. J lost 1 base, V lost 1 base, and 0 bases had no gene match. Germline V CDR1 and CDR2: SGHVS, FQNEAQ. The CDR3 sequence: CASSLDRGTNEKLFF. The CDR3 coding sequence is TGTGCCAGCAGCTTAGACAGGGGAACTAATGAAAAACTGTTTTTT.

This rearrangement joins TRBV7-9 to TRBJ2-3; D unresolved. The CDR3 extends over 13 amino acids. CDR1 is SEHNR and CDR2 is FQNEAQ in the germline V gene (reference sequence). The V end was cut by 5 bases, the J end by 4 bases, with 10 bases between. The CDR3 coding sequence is TGTGCCAGCAGCCCCCCCGGGTCAGATACGCAGTATTTT. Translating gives CASSPPGSDTQYF.

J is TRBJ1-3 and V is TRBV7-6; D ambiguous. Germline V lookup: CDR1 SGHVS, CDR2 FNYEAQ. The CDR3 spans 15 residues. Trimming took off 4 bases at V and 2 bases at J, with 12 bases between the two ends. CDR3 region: CASSSAVGAGNTIYF. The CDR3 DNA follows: TGTGCCAGCAGCTCCGCCGTCGGGGCTGGAAACACCATATATTTT.

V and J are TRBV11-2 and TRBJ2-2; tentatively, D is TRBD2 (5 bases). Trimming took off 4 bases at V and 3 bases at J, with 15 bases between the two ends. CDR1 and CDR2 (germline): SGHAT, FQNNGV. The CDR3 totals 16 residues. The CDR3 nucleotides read TGTGCCAGCAGCTCTCCTGGGAGTATTCACACCGGGGAGCTGTTTTTT. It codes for CASSSPGSIHTGELFF.

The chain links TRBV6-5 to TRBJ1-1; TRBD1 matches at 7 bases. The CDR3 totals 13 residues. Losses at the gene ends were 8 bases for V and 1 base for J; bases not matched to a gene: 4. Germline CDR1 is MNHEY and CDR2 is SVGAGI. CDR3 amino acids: CASAGQRNTEAFF. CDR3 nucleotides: TGTGCCAGCGCGGGACAGAGGAACACTGAAGCTTTCTTT.

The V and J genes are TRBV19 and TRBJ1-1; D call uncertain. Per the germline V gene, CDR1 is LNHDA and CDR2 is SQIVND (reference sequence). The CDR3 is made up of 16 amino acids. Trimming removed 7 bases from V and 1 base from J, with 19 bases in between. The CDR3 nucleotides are TGTGCCAGTACCCCGCGTGGGCAGAAGAAGAACACTGAAGCTTTCTTT. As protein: CASTPRGQKKNTEAFF.

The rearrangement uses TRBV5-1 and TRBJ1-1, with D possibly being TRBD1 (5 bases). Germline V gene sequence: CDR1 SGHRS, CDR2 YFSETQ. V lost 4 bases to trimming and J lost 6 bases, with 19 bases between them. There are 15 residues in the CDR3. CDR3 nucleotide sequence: TGCGCCAGCAGCCCTGGGGCGGGGTCGGACCCTGAAGCTTTCTTT. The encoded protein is CASSPGAGSDPEAFF. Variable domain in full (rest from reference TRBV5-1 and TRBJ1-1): KAGVTQTPRYLIKTRGQQVTLSCSPISGHRSVSWYQQTPGQGLQFLFEYFSETQRNKGNFPGRFSGRQFSNSRSEMNVSTLELGDSALYLCASSPGAGSDPEAFFGQGTRLTVV.